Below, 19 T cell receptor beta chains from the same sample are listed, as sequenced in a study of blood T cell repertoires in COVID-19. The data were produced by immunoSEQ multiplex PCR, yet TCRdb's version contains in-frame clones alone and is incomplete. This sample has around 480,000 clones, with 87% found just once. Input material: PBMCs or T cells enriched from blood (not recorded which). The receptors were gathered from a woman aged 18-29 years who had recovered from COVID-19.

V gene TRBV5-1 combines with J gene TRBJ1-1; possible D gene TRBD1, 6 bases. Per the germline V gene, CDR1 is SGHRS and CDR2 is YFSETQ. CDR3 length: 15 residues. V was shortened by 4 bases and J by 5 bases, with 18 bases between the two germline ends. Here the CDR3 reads CASSTRGAVSTEAFF. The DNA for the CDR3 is TGCGCCAGCAGCACCCGGGGGGCAGTCTCAACTGAAGCTTTCTTT.

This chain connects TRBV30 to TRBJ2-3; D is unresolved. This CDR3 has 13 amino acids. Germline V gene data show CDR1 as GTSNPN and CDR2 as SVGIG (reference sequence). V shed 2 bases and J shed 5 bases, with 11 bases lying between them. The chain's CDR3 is CAWSIARGDTQYF. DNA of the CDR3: TGTGCCTGGAGTATAGCCCGCGGAGATACGCAGTATTTT.

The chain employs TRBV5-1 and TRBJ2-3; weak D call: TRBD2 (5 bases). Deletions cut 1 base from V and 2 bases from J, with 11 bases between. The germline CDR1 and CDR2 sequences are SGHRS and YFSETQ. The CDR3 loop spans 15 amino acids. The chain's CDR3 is CASSLYGDPTDTQYF. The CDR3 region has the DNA TGCGCCAGCAGCTTGTACGGGGATCCCACAGATACGCAGTATTTT.

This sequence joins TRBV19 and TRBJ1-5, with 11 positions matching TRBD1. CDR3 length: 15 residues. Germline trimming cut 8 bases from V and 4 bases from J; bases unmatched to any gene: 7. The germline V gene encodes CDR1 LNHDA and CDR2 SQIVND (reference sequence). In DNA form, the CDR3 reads TGTGCCAGTGGTGGACAGGGGGCTTATAATCAGCCCCAGCATTTT. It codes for CASGGQGAYNQPQHF.

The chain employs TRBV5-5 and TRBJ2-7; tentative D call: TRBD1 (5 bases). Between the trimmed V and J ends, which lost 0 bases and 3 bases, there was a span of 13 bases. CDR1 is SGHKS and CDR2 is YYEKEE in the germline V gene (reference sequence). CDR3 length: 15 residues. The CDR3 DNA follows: TGTGCCAGCAGCTTGGAGGCTTGGACAATCTACGAGCAGTACTTC. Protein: CASSLEAWTIYEQYF.

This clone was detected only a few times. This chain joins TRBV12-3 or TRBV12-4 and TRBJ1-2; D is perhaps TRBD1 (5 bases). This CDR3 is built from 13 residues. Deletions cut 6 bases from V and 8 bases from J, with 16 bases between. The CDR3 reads CASSLRGERGYTF. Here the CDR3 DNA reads TGTGCCAGCAGCCTACGGGGGGAGCGGGGCTACACCTTC.

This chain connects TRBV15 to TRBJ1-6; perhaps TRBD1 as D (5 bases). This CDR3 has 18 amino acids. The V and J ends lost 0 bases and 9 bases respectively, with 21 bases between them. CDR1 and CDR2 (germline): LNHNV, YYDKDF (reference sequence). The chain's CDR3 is CATSRDLIRRVMVSPLHF. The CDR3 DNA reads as TGTGCCACCAGCAGAGATCTGATTCGCAGGGTGATGGTTTCACCCCTCCACTTT.

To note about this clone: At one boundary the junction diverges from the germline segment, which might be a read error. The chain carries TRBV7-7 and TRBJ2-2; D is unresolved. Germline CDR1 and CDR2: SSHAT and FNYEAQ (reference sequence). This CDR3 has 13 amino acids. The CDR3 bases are TGTGCTAGCAGCCGTTCGAACACCGGGGAGCTGTTTTTT. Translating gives CASSRSNTGELFF.

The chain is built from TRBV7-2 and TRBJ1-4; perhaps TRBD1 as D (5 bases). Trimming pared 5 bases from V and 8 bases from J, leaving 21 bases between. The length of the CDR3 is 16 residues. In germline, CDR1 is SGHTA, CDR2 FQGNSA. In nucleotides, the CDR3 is TGTGCCAGCAGCGCGCCGGGTGAGAGGAGGGACGAAAAACTGTTTTTT. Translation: CASSAPGERRDEKLFF. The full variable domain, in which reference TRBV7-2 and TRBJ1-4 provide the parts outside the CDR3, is GAGVSQSPSNKVTEKGKDVELRCDPISGHTALYWYRQSLGQGLEFLIYFQGNSAPDKSGLPSDRFSAERTGGSVSTLTIQRTQQEDSAVYLCASSAPGERRDEKLFFGSGTQLSVL.

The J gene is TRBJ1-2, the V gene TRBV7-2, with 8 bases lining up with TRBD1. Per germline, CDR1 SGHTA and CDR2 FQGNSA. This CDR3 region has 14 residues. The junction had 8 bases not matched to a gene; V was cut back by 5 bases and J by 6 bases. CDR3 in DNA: TGTGCCAGCAGCCGGGGACAGGTCTTGGATGGCTACACCTTC. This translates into CASSRGQVLDGYTF.

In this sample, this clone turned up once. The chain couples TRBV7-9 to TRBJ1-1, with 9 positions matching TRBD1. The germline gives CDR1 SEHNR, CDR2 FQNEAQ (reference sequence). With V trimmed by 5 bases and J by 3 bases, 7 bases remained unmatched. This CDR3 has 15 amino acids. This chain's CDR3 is CASSTGTGSDTEAFF. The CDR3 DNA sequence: TGTGCCAGCAGCACAGGGACAGGGTCGGACACTGAAGCTTTCTTT.

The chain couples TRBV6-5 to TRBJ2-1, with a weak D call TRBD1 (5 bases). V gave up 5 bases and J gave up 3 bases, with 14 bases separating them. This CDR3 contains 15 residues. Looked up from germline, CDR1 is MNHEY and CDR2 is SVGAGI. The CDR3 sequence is CASSPQDLGYNEQFF. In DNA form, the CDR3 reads TGTGCCAGCAGTCCACAGGATCTGGGCTACAATGAGCAGTTCTTC.

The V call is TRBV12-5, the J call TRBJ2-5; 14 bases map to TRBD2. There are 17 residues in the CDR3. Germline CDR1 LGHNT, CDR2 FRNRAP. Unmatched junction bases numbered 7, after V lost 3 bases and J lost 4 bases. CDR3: CASGFLGLAGALETQYF. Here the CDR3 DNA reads TGTGCTAGTGGTTTTCTGGGACTAGCGGGGGCCCTAGAGACCCAGTACTTC.

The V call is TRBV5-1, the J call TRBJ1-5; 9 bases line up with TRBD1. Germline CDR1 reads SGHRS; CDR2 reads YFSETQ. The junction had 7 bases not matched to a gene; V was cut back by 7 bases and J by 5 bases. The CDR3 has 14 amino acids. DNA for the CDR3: TGCGCCAGCGAACCGGGACAGGGCCATCAGCCCCAGCATTTT. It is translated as CASEPGQGHQPQHF.

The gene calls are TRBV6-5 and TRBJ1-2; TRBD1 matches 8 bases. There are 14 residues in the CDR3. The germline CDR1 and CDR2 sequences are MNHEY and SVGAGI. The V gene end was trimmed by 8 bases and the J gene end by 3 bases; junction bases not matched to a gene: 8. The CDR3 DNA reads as TGTGCCAGCTGGGACAGGTCATCCGACTATGGCTACACCTTC. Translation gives CASWDRSSDYGYTF.

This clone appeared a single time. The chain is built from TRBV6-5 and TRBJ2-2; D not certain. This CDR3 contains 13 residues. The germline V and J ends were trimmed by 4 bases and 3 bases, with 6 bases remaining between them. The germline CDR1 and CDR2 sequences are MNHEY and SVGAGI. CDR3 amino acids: CASSLSHTGELFF. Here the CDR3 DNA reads TGTGCCAGCAGTTTGAGTCACACCGGGGAGCTGTTTTTT.

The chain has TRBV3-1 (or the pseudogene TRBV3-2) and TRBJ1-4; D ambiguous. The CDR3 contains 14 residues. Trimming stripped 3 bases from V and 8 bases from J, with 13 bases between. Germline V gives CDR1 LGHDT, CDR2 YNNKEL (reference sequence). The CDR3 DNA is TGTGCCAGCAGCCACCTCCGGGGTGGGGAAAAACTGTTTTTT. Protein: CASSHLRGGEKLFF.

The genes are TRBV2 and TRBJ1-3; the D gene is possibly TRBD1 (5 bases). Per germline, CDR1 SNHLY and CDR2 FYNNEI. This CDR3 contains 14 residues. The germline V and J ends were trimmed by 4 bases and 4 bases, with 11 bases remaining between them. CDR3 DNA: TGTGCCAGCAGTGGGGCAGGGCAAGGAAACACCATATATTTT. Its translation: CASSGAGQGNTIYF.

CDR3 nucleotide sequence: TGTGCCATCAAGGGGGACCTTGGCTCTCTTCCCGCAGATACGCAGTATTTT. This gives the protein CAIKGDLGSLPADTQYF. The chain couples TRBV10-3 to TRBJ2-3, with D perhaps TRBD1 (6 bases). The CDR3 totals 17 residues. Germline V gene lookup returns CDR1 ENHRY and CDR2 SYGVKD. V was shortened by 7 bases and J by 4 bases, with 24 bases between the two germline ends.